This TCR beta chain was identified in a study of blood T cell repertoires in COVID-19. Study-level background: The samples span acute and convalescent COVID-19 from the United States, Italy and Spain. Nucleic acid was either cDNA or gDNA, and it came from T cells, B-cell-depleted T cells, or PBMCs.

Study processing details: Amplifying reference gene primers gave estimates of nucleated cell counts. This table comes from immunoSEQ multiplex PCR, and its TCRdb copy is limited to in-frame clones, with some not included. V and J calls and clone size are given by that table; D and trimming were obtained from the DNA. The table has some 240,000 clones, about 88% seen once. The participants were between roughly 18 and 89 years old and came from 20 to 30 US areas. This CDR3 has 13 amino acids. The germline V and J ends were trimmed by 3 bases and 7 bases, with 9 bases remaining between them. Germline CDR1 is MNHEY and CDR2 is SVGEGT.

The chain joins TRBV6-2 or TRBV6-3 to TRBJ1-4, with D uncertain. The receptor was isolated from a man aged 25-45 years with acute COVID-19. The sequencing input was PBMCs or T cells enriched from blood (not recorded which). In DNA, the CDR3 is TGTGCCAGCAGTTATCCGGGTCGTGAAAAACTGTTTTTT. This sequence encodes CASSYPGREKLFF.